One and the same sample provided the 17 T cell receptor beta chains below, sequenced in a study of CD8 T cells in Susac syndrome. A quantity of about 0.45 to 1 ug RNA underwent reverse transcription using random hexamers. TCRdb re-derived calls from the immunoSEQ multiplex PCR reads in MiXCR, one entry per CDR3 protein. The table includes about 89,000 distinct CDR3 sequences, 90% to 95% detected once. The sequencing sample was made of CD8+ T cells from PBMCs. The receptors originated from a human donor in good health.

The J gene is TRBJ2-2, the V gene TRBV10-3; D possibly corresponds to TRBD1 (5 bases). CDR3 size: 14 residues. CDR1 ENHRY and CDR2 SYGVKD come from the germline V gene. Deletions cut 8 bases from V and 3 bases from J, with 13 bases between. The CDR3 loop reads CAIRDSSDTGELFF. In nucleotides, the CDR3 is TGTGCCATCCGCGACAGCTCCGACACCGGGGAGCTGTTTTTT.

V gene TRBV4-1 combines with J gene TRBJ2-7, with D maybe TRBD1 (6 bases). Germline CDR1 MGHRA, CDR2 YSYEKL. This CDR3 has 14 residues. V lost 0 bases and J 3 bases, leaving 9 bases between the germline ends. The CDR3 region is CASSQEVRGYEQYF. In DNA, the CDR3 is TGCGCCAGCAGCCAAGAAGTCAGGGGCTACGAGCAGTACTTC.

The chain uses TRBV29-1 and TRBJ2-7, with 9 bases matching TRBD1. The germline CDR1 and CDR2 sequences are SQVTM and ANQGSEA. V was pared by 6 bases and J by 4 bases, with 10 bases of the junction left unmatched. CDR3 length: 14 residues. CDR3 region: CSVVDRDREYEQYF. The DNA for the CDR3 is TGCAGCGTGGTGGATCGGGACAGGGAATACGAGCAGTACTTC.

In this sample, this clonotype turned up once. The V and J genes are TRBV29-1 and TRBJ2-7; D possibly corresponds to TRBD2 (6 bases). CDR3 size: 13 residues. The V end lost 4 bases, the J end lost 7 bases, and 17 bases lay between the germline ends. CDR1 is SQVTM and CDR2 is ANQGSEA in the germline V gene. The CDR3 sequence: CSVVFSGILEQYF. The CDR3 DNA follows: TGCAGCGTTGTTTTTAGCGGAATCTTGGAGCAGTACTTC.

The chain is built from TRBV2 and TRBJ2-3; D is ambiguous. V was trimmed by 10 bases and J by 3 bases, leaving 11 bases between them. Germline values: CDR1 SNHLY, CDR2 FYNNEI. The length of the CDR3 is 12 residues. The CDR3 nucleotides read TGTGCCATTCATCGTGGGACAGATACGCAGTATTTT. Its protein is CAIHRGTDTQYF.

V is TRBV11-2 and J is TRBJ2-7; 9 nucleotides agree with TRBD2. CDR3 size: 15 residues. V shed 1 base, J shed 3 bases, and the junction held 4 bases outside the gene matches. Germline lookup yields CDR1 SGHAT and CDR2 FQNNGV. The CDR3 reads CASSLVTSGYYEQYF. The CDR3 region has the DNA TGTGCCAGCAGCTTAGTCACTAGCGGGTACTACGAGCAGTACTTC.

The chain is built from TRBV3-1 and TRBJ2-7; D may be TRBD1 (6 bases). Germline-derived CDR1 and CDR2 are LGHDT and YNNKEL (reference sequence). V shed 0 bases and J shed 6 bases, with 9 bases lying between them. The CDR3 is made up of 13 amino acids. CDR3 protein: CASSQDPTGEQYF. In nucleotides, the CDR3 is TGTGCCAGCAGCCAAGATCCGACAGGCGAGCAGTACTTC.

The rearrangement uses TRBV6-5 and TRBJ2-5, with 11 positions matching TRBD2. The CDR3 is 17 residues long. Germline V gene sequence: CDR1 MNHEY, CDR2 SVGAGI. With V trimmed by 0 bases and J by 2 bases, 5 bases remained unmatched. This CDR3 reads CASSYSWTSGPQETQYF. The CDR3 nucleotides are TGTGCCAGCAGTTACTCTTGGACTAGCGGGCCTCAAGAGACCCAGTACTTC.

The chain employs TRBV25-1 and TRBJ2-1; D possibly corresponds to TRBD2 (5 bases). V lost 4 bases to trimming and J lost 6 bases, with 7 bases between them. Looked up from germline, CDR1 is MGHDK and CDR2 is SYGVNS. The CDR3 is 12 amino acids. The CDR3 sequence: CASSAGINEQFF. CDR3 DNA: TGTGCCAGCAGTGCGGGGATCAATGAGCAGTTCTTC. Variable domain in full (rest from reference TRBV25-1 and TRBJ2-1): EADIYQTPRYLVIGTGKKITLECSQTMGHDKMYWYQQDPGMELHLIHYSYGVNSTEKGDLSSESTVSRIRTEHFPLTLESARPSHTSQYLCASSAGINEQFFGPGTRLTVL.

The DNA for the CDR3 is TGTGCCAGCAGCTGGGCCAGGACAGGGGGCCCCGGGGCCAACGTCCTGACTTTC. Translation: CASSWARTGGPGANVLTF. This chain links TRBV13 with TRBJ2-6, with 11 bases aligning to TRBD1. The CDR3 spans 18 residues. V lost 4 bases to trimming and J lost 4 bases; unmatched junction nucleotides: 9. CDR1 and CDR2 (germline): PRHDT, FYEKMQ (reference sequence).

The chain combines TRBV9 with TRBJ2-7; D call uncertain. Germline CDR1 and CDR2: SGDLS and YYNGEE. This CDR3 spans 14 amino acids. The V and J ends lost 0 bases and 2 bases respectively, with 9 bases between them. In DNA, the CDR3 is TGTGCCAGCAGCGTAGGGCAGGAAACCTACGAGCAGTACTTC. This encodes CASSVGQETYEQYF. Full variable domain (missing parts from reference TRBV9 and TRBJ2-7): DSGVTQTPKHLITATGQRVTLRCSPRSGDLSVYWYQQSLDQGLQFLIQYYNGEERAKGNILERFSAQQFPDLHSELNLSSLELGDSALYFCASSVGQETYEQYFGPGTRLTVT.

CDR3 sequence: CASSLDLAGAHSYNEQFF. The CDR3 DNA reads as TGCGCCAGCAGCTTGGATCTAGCGGGGGCCCACTCCTACAATGAGCAGTTCTTC. The chain carries TRBV5-1 and TRBJ2-1, with 10 bases aligning to TRBD2. The CDR3 is 18 residues long. The germline V gene encodes CDR1 SGHRS and CDR2 YFSETQ. V lost 0 bases to trimming and J lost 0 bases; unmatched junction nucleotides: 6.

The chain couples TRBV5-1 to TRBJ1-1; D might be TRBD1 (5 bases). Germline CDR1 is SGHRS and CDR2 is YFSETQ. V lost 6 bases, J lost 3 bases, and 24 bases lay in between. The CDR3 is 17 amino acids. CDR3 nucleotides: TGCGCCAGCATCACAAAAGTGAAATTTCGGGGGGACACTGAAGCTTTCTTT. Its protein product is CASITKVKFRGDTEAFF.

The CDR3 sequence: CASSGTSGADTGELFF. CDR3 nucleotide sequence: TGTGCCAGCAGTGGGACTAGCGGAGCTGACACCGGGGAGCTGTTTTTT. The chain employs TRBV27 and TRBJ2-2; 11 positions match TRBD2. Trimming removed 5 bases from V and 3 bases from J; junction bases left unmatched: 5. The CDR3 is 16 residues long. CDR1 is MNHEY and CDR2 is SMNVEV in the germline V gene (reference sequence).

This clonotype has only one observation. The chain has TRBV12-3 or TRBV12-4 and TRBJ2-5, with 9 bases fitting TRBD1. V was pared by 10 bases and J by 5 bases, with 8 bases of the junction left unmatched. The CDR3 loop spans 13 amino acids. The CDR3 here is CATRDRVLETQYF. Written as DNA, the CDR3 is TGTGCCACCCGGGACAGGGTCTTGGAGACCCAGTACTTC.

The rearrangement joins TRBV29-1 to TRBJ2-2; TRBD2 is a possible D gene (5 bases). The CDR3 consists of 12 residues. V dropped 7 bases and J dropped 5 bases, with 11 bases sitting between them. Germline loops: CDR1 SQVTM, CDR2 ANQGSEA. Written as DNA, the CDR3 is TGCAGCGGGAGGTGGGAAACCGGGGAGCTGTTTTTT. The encoded protein is CSGRWETGELFF.

This chain uses TRBV29-1 with TRBJ2-7; 7 bases are a match to TRBD1. Germline values: CDR1 SQVTM, CDR2 ANQGSEA. The V and J ends lost 5 bases and 5 bases, in that order; junction bases with no gene match: 3. The CDR3 has 11 amino acids. As DNA, the CDR3 is TGCAGCGTTACAGGGGAGAACGAGCAGTACTTC. Its translation: CSVTGENEQYF.